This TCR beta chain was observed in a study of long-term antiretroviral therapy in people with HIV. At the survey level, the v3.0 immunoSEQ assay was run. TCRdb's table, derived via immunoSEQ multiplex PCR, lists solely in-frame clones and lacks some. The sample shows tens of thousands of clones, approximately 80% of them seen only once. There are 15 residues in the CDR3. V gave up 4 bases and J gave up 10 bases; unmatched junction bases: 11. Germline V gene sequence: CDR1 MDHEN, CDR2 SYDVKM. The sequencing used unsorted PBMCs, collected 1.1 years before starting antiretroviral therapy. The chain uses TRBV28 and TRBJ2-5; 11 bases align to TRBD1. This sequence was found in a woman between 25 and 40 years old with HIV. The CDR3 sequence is CASSSDRGPPMSQYF. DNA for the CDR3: TGTGCCAGCAGTTCGGACAGGGGGCCCCCAATGAGCCAGTACTTC. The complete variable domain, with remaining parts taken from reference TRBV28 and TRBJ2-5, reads DVKVTQSSRYLVKRTGEKVFLECVQDMDHENMFWYRQDPGLGLRLIYFSYDVKMKEKGDIPEGYSVSREKKERFSLILESASTNQTSMYLCASSSDRGPPMSQYFGPGTRLLVL.